One and the same sample provided the 12 T cell receptor beta chains below, sequenced in a study of memory B cells and T cells in multiple sclerosis. After stimulus-free culture, autoproliferating CFSE-dim and non-proliferating CFSE-high T cells were sequenced separately. Pooled replicate wells came from around 5x10^7 CFSE-labeled PBMCs cultured less than nine days without stimulus. Libraries were prepared by immunoSEQ multiplex PCR; TCRdb keeps only in-frame clonotypes and omits some of them. The sample lists about 32,000 clones, around 86% occurring once. These TCRs are of unknown antigen specificity. Source material: PBMCs from blood kept in culture. The receptors stem from a human donor with multiple sclerosis.

The chain combines TRBV28 with TRBJ1-2, with D tentatively TRBD1 (6 bases). The CDR3 spans 17 residues. With 7 bases removed from V and 3 bases from J, the gap between germline ends came to 24 bases. Looked up from germline, CDR1 is MDHEN and CDR2 is SYDVKM. As DNA, the CDR3 is TGTGCCAGCATCCGTGGGTGGGGGCGCACTCGTGACTATGGCTACACCTTC. Translating gives CASIRGWGRTRDYGYTF.

V gene TRBV6-1 combines with J gene TRBJ1-2, with a weak D call TRBD1 (5 bases). The germline gives CDR1 MNHNS, CDR2 SASEGT. The CDR3 is 14 residues long. Trimming cost V 7 bases and J 6 bases, with 18 bases left between them. The CDR3 DNA reads TGTGCCAGCACCGAATGGGGTCAGGGTAATGGCTACACCTTC. Amino acid sequence: CASTEWGQGNGYTF.

This clone was seen just once. This chain uses TRBV13 with TRBJ1-3, with 9 bases aligning to TRBD1. The CDR3 is 16 residues long. V shed 5 bases and J 6 bases; nucleotides not matched to a gene: 11. The germline gives CDR1 PRHDT, CDR2 FYEKMQ (reference sequence). The CDR3 nucleotides read TGTGCCAGCAGCCCCAAGACAGGGGGACAAGTAAACACCATATATTTT. Protein: CASSPKTGGQVNTIYF.

The chain employs TRBV28 and TRBJ2-5, with D possibly matching TRBD2 (6 bases). Germline V gives CDR1 MDHEN, CDR2 SYDVKM. The CDR3 spans 14 residues. The V end was cut by 5 bases, the J end by 1 base, with 11 bases between. The CDR3 DNA reads TGTGCCAGCAGTCCGGGACTGCTCCAAGAGACCCAGTACTTC. Amino acid sequence: CASSPGLLQETQYF.

The rearrangement joins TRBV6-6 to TRBJ2-3; D perhaps matches TRBD2 (6 bases). CDR3 length: 14 amino acids. Trimming removed 6 bases from V and 3 bases from J, with 13 bases in between. Germline V lookup: CDR1 MNHNY, CDR2 SVGAGI (reference sequence). CDR3 nucleotide sequence: TGTGCCAGCAGGTCCCGGGAGTTAACAGATACGCAGTATTTT. Translating it yields CASRSRELTDTQYF.

The gene calls are TRBV27 and TRBJ2-7; D may correspond to TRBD1 or TRBD2 (5 bases each). Trimming took off 1 base at V and 7 bases at J, with 14 bases between the two ends. Germline values: CDR1 MNHEY, CDR2 SMNVEV (reference sequence). The CDR3 runs 14 residues. CDR3 sequence (DNA): TGTGCCAGCAGTTTATACGGGGACCCAGGGGAGCAGTACTTC. This translates into CASSLYGDPGEQYF.

The CDR3 region is CASCWTGKYEQYF. CDR3 sequence (DNA): TGTGCCAGCTGTTGGACAGGGAAGTACGAGCAGTACTTC. This rearrangement joins TRBV28 to TRBJ2-5; 8 positions match TRBD1. The end of the DNA fits TRBJ2-7 better, so the J call may be wrong. The germline CDR1 and CDR2 sequences are MDHEN and SYDVKM. This CDR3 region has 13 residues.

CDR3 sequence: CASSLGRGYNEQFF. Here the CDR3 DNA reads TGTGCCAGCAGTTTGGGGAGGGGTTACAATGAGCAGTTCTTC. The rearrangement joins TRBV27 to TRBJ2-1, with 7 bases matching TRBD2. V shed 3 bases and J 4 bases; nucleotides not matched to a gene: 3. Per the germline V gene, CDR1 is MNHEY and CDR2 is SMNVEV (reference sequence). The CDR3 spans 14 residues.

The V call is TRBV15, the J call TRBJ2-5; D is possibly TRBD2 (6 bases). Looked up from germline, CDR1 is LNHNV and CDR2 is YYDKDF (reference sequence). This CDR3 contains 18 residues. Trimming pared 3 bases from V and 5 bases from J, leaving 25 bases between. As DNA, the CDR3 is TGTGCCACCAGCAGCCCCAAGGCCGGTCGGGAGATTAGGGAGACCCAGTACTTC. This gives the protein CATSSPKAGREIRETQYF.

This clone occurred once. The genes are TRBV9 and TRBJ2-2, with D tentatively TRBD1 (5 bases). V lost 0 bases, J lost 2 bases, and 11 bases lay in between. The CDR3 is 16 amino acids. Germline V gives CDR1 SGDLS, CDR2 YYNGEE. The CDR3 DNA follows: TGTGCCAGCAGCGTAGAATCAGGGATAAACACCGGGGAGCTGTTTTTT. It encodes CASSVESGINTGELFF.

CDR3 amino acids: CASSASGGSSDEQFF. The CDR3 DNA sequence: TGTGCCAGCAGCGCCTCGGGGGGTTCGAGCGATGAGCAGTTCTTC. The chain recombines TRBV6-6 with TRBJ2-1; 7 bases line up with TRBD2. Losses at the gene ends were 6 bases for V and 8 bases for J; bases not matched to a gene: 13. Germline loops: CDR1 MNHNY, CDR2 SVGAGI (reference sequence). This CDR3 region has 15 residues.

The rearrangement uses TRBV7-8 and TRBJ2-7; D possibly corresponds to TRBD2 (7 bases). Trimming pared 5 bases from V and 1 base from J, leaving 15 bases between. From germline, CDR1 is SGHVS and CDR2 FQNEAQ. CDR3 length equals 15 residues. The CDR3 DNA follows: TGTGCCAGCAGCCGTTCGGGGGGCCTGTCCTACGAGCAGTACTTC. Encoded protein: CASSRSGGLSYEQYF.